This TCR beta chain was recovered during a study of read filtering for tumor transcriptome and immune sequencing (TCRdb year 2020). Concerning the study at large: Of the patients in the cohort, more than 16 were male and over twelve were female, and their mean age was 65.9 years, with a range of about 40 to 85. By revised international staging, 8 or 9 patients were R-ISS I, about 15 were R-ISS II and 7 were R-ISS III. Whole-transcriptome libraries were prepared with the TruSeq RNA Access Library Prep Kit after DNase treatment. Per sample, about 4.05 to 10.27 million TCR-region mapped reads were obtained with IR-seq, compared with only 85 to 1273 with RNA-seq. Using the same bone marrow samples, the study compared TCR repertoires obtained by targeted immune repertoire sequencing with those obtained by bulk whole-transcriptome sequencing. As a main aim, a read-filtering strategy for immune repertoire data was addressed, with the specific question being whether clonotypes supported by a single read should be removed.

TCR libraries were built from approximately 400 ng RNA with the Immunoverse kit, using molecular barcoded adaptors covering alpha/delta and beta/gamma chains. TCR library preparation used the same RNA that went into transcriptome sequencing. TCR libraries were sequenced on an Illumina HiSeq 4000 with 2 x 150 cycles. The study's processing was this. MiXCR aligned TCR reads to human V, D, J and C references and assembled the aligned reads into CDR3 clonotypes, with quality filtering and error correction included. The tcR package in R was used to analyze clonotype counts and gene usage diversity. Raw mapping reads were checked after the RNA-seq reads had been mapped by STAR aligner version 2.5.3a onto the human GRCh37 genome. To test the effect of sequencing depth on detected clonotypes, IR-seq fastq files were randomly downsampled using Seqtk 1.3. Starting from the raw public reads, TCRdb applied fastp trimming at Q25, assembled clones with MiXCR and retained in-frame beta chains. Rows merge per CDR3 protein into single entries with the most common DNA and genes. TCRdb, rather than the study authors, made the V and J calls. This sample has around 130,000 distinct CDR3 sequences in its table, and roughly 13% of those were observed once. The ten most abundant clones make up 11% of the sample.

The CDR3, cysteine through phenylalanine, is 13 amino acids long. The CDR3 DNA has 39 bases and is translated from base 1. V loses 6 bases of germline sequence and J loses 7 bases, and the interval between the two ends is 16 bases. Bone marrow was sampled from every patient at the time of active disease. Bone marrow mononuclear cells were isolated by Ficoll-Hypaque density gradient centrifugation. CD138-negative cells were obtained by negative selection after labeling with CD138 magnetic microbeads on a MACS separator, removing myeloma plasma cells. Flow cytometry with CD138 antibodies on an Attune NxT was used to check how pure the isolated cells were. Total RNA was extracted with TRIzol reagent and quantified with a NanoDrop spectrophotometer. For each patient, paired RNA-seq and IR-seq were run on the CD138-negative bone marrow sample from that patient. This clonotype was observed a handful of times. Its antigen remains undetermined. One base away lies a much larger clone, so this may be a sequencing read error.

Results the study describes overall, beyond this receptor: The sorted CD138-negative fraction was a mixed bone marrow immune population, not purified T cells. Single-read clonotypes made up roughly four fifths of clonotypes but only around 4% of total reads in IR-seq, compared with just under 75% of clonotypes and roughly 45% of reads in RNA-seq. The correlation between IR-seq and RNA-seq shared clonotype proportions rose when single-read clonotypes were removed. Compared with RNA-seq, IR-seq captured clonotypes at much higher depth and more reliably, and a smaller IR-seq throughput was enough to identify most shared clonotypes.

Material: a population of CD138-negative cells sorted from bone marrow. This sample's cell subset or site label indicates: bone marrow mononuclear cells depleted of CD138+ plasma/myeloma cells by negative magnetic selection. The chain links TRBV12-3 or TRBV12-4 with TRBJ2-7, with the D gene uncertain. The receptor's source is a donor at least 40 years old with multiple myeloma. The sequence in DNA is TGTGCCAGCAGCCTTAGACCCGCCGGTGAGCAGTACTTC. Its amino acids are CASSLRPAGEQYF.